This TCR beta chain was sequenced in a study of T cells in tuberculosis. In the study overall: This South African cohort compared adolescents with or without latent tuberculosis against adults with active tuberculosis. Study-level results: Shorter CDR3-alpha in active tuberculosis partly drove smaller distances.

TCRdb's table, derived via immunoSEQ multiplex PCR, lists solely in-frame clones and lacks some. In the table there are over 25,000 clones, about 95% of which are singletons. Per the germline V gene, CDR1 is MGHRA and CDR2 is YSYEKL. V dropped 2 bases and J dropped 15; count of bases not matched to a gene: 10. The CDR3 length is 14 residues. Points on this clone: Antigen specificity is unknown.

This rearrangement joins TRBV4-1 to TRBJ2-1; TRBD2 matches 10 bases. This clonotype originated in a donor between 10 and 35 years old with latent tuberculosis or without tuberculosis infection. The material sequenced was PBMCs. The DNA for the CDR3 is TGCGCCAGCAGCCAAATCTCCAGCGGGAGGGATCCGTTCTTC. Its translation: CASSQISSGRDPFF.